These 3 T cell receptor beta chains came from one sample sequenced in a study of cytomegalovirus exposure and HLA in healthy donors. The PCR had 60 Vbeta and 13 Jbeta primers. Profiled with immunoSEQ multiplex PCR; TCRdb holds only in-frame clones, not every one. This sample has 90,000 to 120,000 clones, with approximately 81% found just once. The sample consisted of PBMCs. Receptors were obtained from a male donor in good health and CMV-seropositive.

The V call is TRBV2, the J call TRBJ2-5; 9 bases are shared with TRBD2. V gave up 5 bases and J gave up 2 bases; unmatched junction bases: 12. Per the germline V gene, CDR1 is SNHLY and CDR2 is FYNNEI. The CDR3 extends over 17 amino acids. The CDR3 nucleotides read TGTGCCAGCAGTCGTCAGAGGCTAGCGGGGCCTCAAGAGACCCAGTACTTC. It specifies CASSRQRLAGPQETQYF.

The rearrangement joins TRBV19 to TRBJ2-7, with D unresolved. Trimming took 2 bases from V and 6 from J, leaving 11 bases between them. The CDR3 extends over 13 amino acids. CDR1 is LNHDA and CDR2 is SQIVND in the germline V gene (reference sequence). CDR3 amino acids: CASSILASPEQYF. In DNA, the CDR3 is TGTGCCAGTAGTATACTGGCTAGTCCCGAGCAGTACTTC.

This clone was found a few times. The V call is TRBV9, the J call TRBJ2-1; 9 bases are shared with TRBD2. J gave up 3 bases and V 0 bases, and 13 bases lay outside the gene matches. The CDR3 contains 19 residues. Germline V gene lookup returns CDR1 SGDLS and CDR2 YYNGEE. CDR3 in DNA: TGTGCCAGCAGCGTAGGCGGGGGGGCCTTCCGGGTTGTCTACAATGAGCAGTTCTTC. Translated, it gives CASSVGGGAFRVVYNEQFF. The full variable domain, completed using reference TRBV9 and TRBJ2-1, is DSGVTQTPKHLITATGQRVTLRCSPRSGDLSVYWYQQSLDQGLQFLIQYYNGEERAKGNILERFSAQQFPDLHSELNLSSLELGDSALYFCASSVGGGAFRVVYNEQFFGPGTRLTVL.